The 5 T cell receptor beta chains presented below share a single source sample, sequenced in a study of response to subunit inactivated influenza vaccine. TCRdb reprocessed the RT-PCR reads with MiXCR, giving one entry per CDR3 protein. The data contain more than 150,000 distinct CDR3 sequences, about 9% of them singletons. The material sequenced was non-naive T cells sorted from PBMCs, taken on the day of vaccination. Receptor source: a middle-aged man who received an inactivated influenza vaccine.

This clonotype was found many times. This chain uses TRBV9 with TRBJ1-6; TRBD1 is a possible D gene (5 bases). The CDR3 loop spans 12 amino acids. V was cut by 3 bases and J by 12 bases, with 10 bases left in between. Germline values: CDR1 SGDLS, CDR2 YYNGEE. The CDR3 coding sequence is TGTGCCAGCAGCGCAGGGAGAAAACCCCTCCACTTT. It is translated as CASSAGRKPLHF.

The chain combines TRBV20-1 with TRBJ2-5; D might be TRBD2 (6 bases). Germline V lookup: CDR1 DFQATT, CDR2 SNEGSKA (reference sequence). There are 15 residues in the CDR3. Between the trimmed V and J ends, which lost 3 bases and 7 bases, there was a span of 21 bases. CDR3 coding DNA: TGCAGTGCTAGTGGTGGTAGCGGCCTCCGGGGGACCCAGTACTTC. It yields the protein CSASGGSGLRGTQYF.

This chain joins TRBV14 and TRBJ2-7, with D maybe TRBD1 (6 bases). The germline V and J ends were trimmed by 4 bases and 7 bases, with 11 bases remaining between them. CDR1 SGHDN and CDR2 FVKESK come from the germline V gene. The CDR3 spans 12 residues. CDR3 amino acids: CASSLNRVEQYF. In DNA form, the CDR3 reads TGTGCCAGCAGCCTAAACAGGGTGGAGCAGTACTTC.

This clonotype occurred a few times. The gene calls are TRBV12-3 or TRBV12-4 and TRBJ2-1; possible D gene TRBD1, 6 bases. V was shortened by 5 bases and J by 4 bases, with 18 bases between the two germline ends. The CDR3 totals 16 residues. The CDR3 nucleotides are TGTGCCAGCAGTCCCAACTTAGGACAGAGATACAATGAGCAGTTCTTC. It codes for CASSPNLGQRYNEQFF.

The chain couples TRBV24-1 to TRBJ2-7, with TRBD1 identical over 9 bases. Germline CDR1 KGHDR, CDR2 SFDVKD. This CDR3 contains 15 residues. V dropped 4 bases and J dropped 3; count of bases not matched to a gene: 6. CDR3 DNA: TGTGCCACCAGTGACCCAAACAGGGGGCTCTACGAGCAGTACTTC. As protein: CATSDPNRGLYEQYF.